This entry describes one T cell receptor beta chain. Its antigen is not identified. This record comes from a study of cytomegalovirus exposure and HLA in healthy donors. Study-level information: The study placed 70% to 85% of its approximately 360 genotyped donors in the Caucasian-associated ancestry cluster. General observations from the study: Earlier analysis yielded a pattern in which most TCR beta V segments were productive about 87% or about 30% of the time. Some segments of the V type, notably TRBV6-2 and TRBV6-3, were excluded as indistinguishable.

The PCR contained 60 Vbeta and 13 Jbeta primers. Produced via immunoSEQ multiplex PCR; TCRdb's table is partial and in-frame only. The sample contains about 160,000 clones, about three quarters of which appear only once. Looked up from germline, CDR1 is MNHEY and CDR2 is SVGAGI. This CDR3 contains 14 residues. V lost 2 bases to trimming and J lost 6 bases, with 13 bases between them. The genes are TRBV6-5 and TRBJ1-1; no definite D call. The clonotype originates from a young man in good health and CMV-seropositive. The sample consisted of PBMCs. The CDR3 region is CASSYTVGRSEAFF. The DNA for the CDR3 is TGTGCCAGCAGTTACACCGTGGGGAGGTCTGAAGCTTTCTTT.